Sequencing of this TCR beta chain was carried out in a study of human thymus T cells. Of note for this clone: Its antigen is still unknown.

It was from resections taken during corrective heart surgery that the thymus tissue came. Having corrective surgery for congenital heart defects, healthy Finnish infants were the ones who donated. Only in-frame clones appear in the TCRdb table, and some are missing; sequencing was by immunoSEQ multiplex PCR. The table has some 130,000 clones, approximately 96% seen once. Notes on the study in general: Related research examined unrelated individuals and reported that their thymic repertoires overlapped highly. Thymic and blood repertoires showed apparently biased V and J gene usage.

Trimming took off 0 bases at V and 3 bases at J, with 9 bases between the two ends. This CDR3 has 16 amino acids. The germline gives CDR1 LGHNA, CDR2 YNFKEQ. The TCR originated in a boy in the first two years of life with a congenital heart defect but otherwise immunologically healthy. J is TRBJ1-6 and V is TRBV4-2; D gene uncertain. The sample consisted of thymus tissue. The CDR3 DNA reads TGTGCCAGCAGCCAAGATCGACGGATCTATAATTCACCCCTCCACTTT. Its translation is CASSQDRRIYNSPLHF.